This T cell receptor beta chain was sequenced for a study of CD8 T cells in Susac syndrome. An amount of RNA that ranged from about 0.45 to 1 ug was reverse transcribed with random hexamers. MiXCR, applied by TCRdb to the immunoSEQ multiplex PCR reads, yields one record per CDR3 protein. The sample yields under 250,000 distinct CDR3 sequences, 90% to 95% seen once. This TCR came from a human donor with multiple sclerosis. The sequencing sample was made of CD4+ T cells from PBMCs.

The CDR3 loop is CASRGGPTSYEQYF. The CDR3 coding sequence is TGTGCCAGCAGGGGGGGGCCGACTTCCTACGAGCAGTACTTC. The chain employs TRBV5-4 and TRBJ2-7, with D perhaps TRBD2 (7 bases). From germline, CDR1 is SGHNT and CDR2 YYREEE (reference sequence). This CDR3 has 14 residues. Deletions cut 5 bases from V and 1 base from J, with 13 bases between.